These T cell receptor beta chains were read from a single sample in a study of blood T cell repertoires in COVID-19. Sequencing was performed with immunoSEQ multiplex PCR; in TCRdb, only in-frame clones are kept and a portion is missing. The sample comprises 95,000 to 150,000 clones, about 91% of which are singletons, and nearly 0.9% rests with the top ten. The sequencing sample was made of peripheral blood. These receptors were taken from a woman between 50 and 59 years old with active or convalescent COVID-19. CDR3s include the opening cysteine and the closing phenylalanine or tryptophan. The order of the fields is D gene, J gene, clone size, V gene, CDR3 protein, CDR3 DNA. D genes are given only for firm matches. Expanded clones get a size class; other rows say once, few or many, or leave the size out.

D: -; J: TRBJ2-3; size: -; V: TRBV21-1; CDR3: CASSKRGLRRWADTQYF; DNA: TGTGCCAGCAGCAAAAGGGGACTCCGGCGTTGGGCAGATACGCAGTATTTT
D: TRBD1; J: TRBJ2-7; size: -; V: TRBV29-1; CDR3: CSVVSDRGAYEQYF; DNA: TGCAGCGTTGTAAGCGACAGGGGAGCCTACGAGCAGTACTTC
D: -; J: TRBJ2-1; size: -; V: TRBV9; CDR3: CASSATSTGNEQFF; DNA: TGTGCCAGCAGCGCGACTAGTACGGGCAATGAGCAGTTCTTC
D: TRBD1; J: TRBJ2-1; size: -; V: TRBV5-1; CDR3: CASSFGQGSGGNEQFF; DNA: TGCGCCAGCAGCTTTGGACAGGGCAGTGGTGGAAATGAGCAGTTCTTC
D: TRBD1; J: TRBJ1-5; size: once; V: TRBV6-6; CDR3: CASSYGPNRGQPQHF; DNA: TGTGCCAGCAGTTACGGCCCTAACAGGGGACAGCCCCAGCATTTT
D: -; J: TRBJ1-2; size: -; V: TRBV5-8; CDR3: CASSLQGLYGYTF; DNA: TGTGCCAGCAGCTTGCAGGGGCTTTATGGCTACACCTTC
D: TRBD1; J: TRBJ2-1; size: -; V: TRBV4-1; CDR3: CASSQEGGTGANEQFF; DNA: TGCGCCAGCAGCCAAGAAGGTGGGACAGGGGCCAATGAGCAGTTCTTC
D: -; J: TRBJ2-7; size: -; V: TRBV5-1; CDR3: CASSLVGGYEQYF; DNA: TGCGCCAGCAGCTTGGTGGGAGGCTACGAGCAGTACTTC
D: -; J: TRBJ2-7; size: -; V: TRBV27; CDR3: CASRLLGQAEQYF; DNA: TGTGCCAGCCGGTTACTAGGTCAAGCGGAGCAGTACTTC
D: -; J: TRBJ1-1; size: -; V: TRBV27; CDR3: CASSFLSLEAFF; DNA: TGTGCCAGCAGTTTTTTGAGTCTTGAAGCTTTCTTT
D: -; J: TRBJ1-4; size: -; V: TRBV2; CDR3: CASQDRTTNEKLFF; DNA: TGTGCCAGCCAAGACAGGACGACTAATGAAAAACTGTTTTTT
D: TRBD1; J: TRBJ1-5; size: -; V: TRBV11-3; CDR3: CASNLNVDREFGNQPQHF; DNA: TGTGCCAGCAACCTCAACGTGGACAGGGAATTTGGCAATCAGCCCCAGCATTTT
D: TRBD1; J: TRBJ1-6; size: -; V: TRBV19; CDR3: CASRTGESPLHF; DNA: TGTGCCAGCCGGACAGGGGAGTCACCCCTCCACTTT
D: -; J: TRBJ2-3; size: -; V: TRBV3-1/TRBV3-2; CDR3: CASSQDLGRGTDTQYF; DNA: TGTGCCAGCAGCCAAGATCTCGGGAGAGGCACAGATACGCAGTATTTT
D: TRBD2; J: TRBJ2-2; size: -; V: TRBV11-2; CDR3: CASNPSGLNTGELFF; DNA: TGTGCCAGCAACCCTAGCGGGTTAAACACCGGGGAGCTGTTTTTT
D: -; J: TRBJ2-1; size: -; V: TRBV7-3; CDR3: CASSSSTSYNEQFF; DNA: TGTGCCAGCAGCTCCTCCACTAGCTACAATGAGCAGTTCTTC